This T cell receptor beta chain was sequenced during a study of graft-versus-host responses after intestinal transplantation. Study details: Those transplanted obtained multivisceral, liver-intestinal, or isolated intestinal grafts. Anti-thymocyte globulin was used for induction in all recipients, who then took tacrolimus and steroids for around 3 years. Study-level points and caveats: Circulating GvH clone levels at their peak were associated with HvG declines (early post-transplant).

TCRdb keeps only in-frame clones here, not all; method: immunoSEQ multiplex PCR. The sample has 40,000 to 55,000 clones; roughly 90% are singletons. This CDR3 has 15 amino acids. Germline CDR1 GTSNPN, CDR2 SVGIG (reference sequence). The ends lost 2 bases at V and 9 bases at J; junction bases unmatched: 11. As concerns this clone: Its antigen is not identified.

The chain joins TRBV30 to TRBJ2-5; 11 bases are a match to TRBD2. This specimen was unstimulated CD4+ T cells sorted from spleen or lymph node cells, taken before transplant. This clonotype was obtained from a human donor who was the organ donor for an intestinal transplant. DNA for the CDR3: TGTGCCTGGAGTAAGGGACTAGCGGAGGGGCAGGCCCAGTACTTC. Encoded protein: CAWSKGLAEGQAQYF.